These T cell receptor beta chains were read from a single sample in a study of shared clonotypes between healthy human individuals. Only in-frame clones appear in the TCRdb table, and some are missing; sequencing was by immunoSEQ multiplex PCR. The sample shows about 990,000 clones, about 84% of them seen only once. Sequencing used memory CD4+ T cells from PBMCs. These TCRs come from a man aged 18 to 30 in good health. Some clones in this sample may be carry-over from other donors' samples. CDR3s include the opening cysteine and the closing phenylalanine or tryptophan. The D gene is left open where the match is weak. Clone size appears in some rows only: once, few, many, or a class for an expanded clone.

J	D	size	length	V	DNA	CDR3
TRBJ2-3	TRBD2	NA	15	TRBV28	TGTGCCAGCAGGGTAGCGGGAGCGTATAGAGGTACGCAGTATTTT	CASRVAGAYRGTQYF
TRBJ2-7	TRBD2	few	14	TRBV5-1	TGCGCCAGCAGCCTAAGGACTAGCGGCTACGAGCAGTACTTC	CASSLRTSGYEQYF
TRBJ2-5	TRBD2	NA	17	TRBV6-4	TGTGCCAGCAGTCCTGCTAGCGGGAGCCCTAGGGCAGAGACCCAGTACTTC	CASSPASGSPRAETQYF
TRBJ2-7	TRBD2	NA	17	TRBV5-5	TGTGCCAGCAGCCGTTACACAGGGACTAGCGGGAGTATTGAGCAGTACTTC	CASSRYTGTSGSIEQYF
TRBJ1-2	NA	NA	13	TRBV15	TGTGCCACCAGCCGAGACTTAGTGGGTGGCTACACCTTC	CATSRDLVGGYTF
TRBJ2-2	NA	NA	19	TRBV15	TGTGCCACCAGCAGAGTTTTCGTATGGGCCCTTCCGAACACCGGGGAGCTGTTTTTT	CATSRVFVWALPNTGELFF
TRBJ2-7	TRBD2	NA	14	TRBV27	TGTGCCAGCGGGCTAGCGGGAGGCTCGTTCGTCCAGTACTTC	CASGLAGGSFVQYF
TRBJ2-1	TRBD2	NA	14	TRBV6-6	TGTGCCAGCACCGCTAGCGGGACACCCACTGAGCAGTTCTTC	CASTASGTPTEQFF
TRBJ1-2	NA	once	14	TRBV11-2	TGTGCCAGCAGCTTAACCGGTTGGGGGGATGCCTACACCTTC	CASSLTGWGDAYTF
TRBJ2-2	NA	many	12	TRBV29-1	TGCAGCGTTATGATAAACACCGGGGAGCTGTTTTTT	CSVMINTGELFF
TRBJ2-5	TRBD1	NA	17	TRBV7-9	TGTGCCAGCAGCCATAGGGGGGGACAGGGAAACCAAGAGACCCAGTACTTC	CASSHRGGQGNQETQYF
TRBJ2-7	TRBD2	NA	14	TRBV7-2	TGTGCCAGCAGCTCGCTAGCGGGTGTCTACGAGCAGTACTTC	CASSSLAGVYEQYF
TRBJ2-3	NA	NA	14	TRBV5-1	TGCGCCAGCAGCTTCGCCAGAGACACAGATACGCAGTATTTT	CASSFARDTDTQYF
TRBJ2-5	NA	NA	12	TRBV11-2	TGTGCCAGCCTCGGCCTGGGGGAGACCCAGTACTTC	CASLGLGETQYF
TRBJ2-2	NA	few	15	TRBV4-2	TGTGCCAGCAGCCCCACATACCAGAACACCGGGGAGCTGTTTTTT	CASSPTYQNTGELFF
TRBJ2-1	TRBD2	NA	15	TRBV15	TGTGCCACCAGCAGAGTGGGTAGCGGGAGTCGTGAGCAGTTCTTC	CATSRVGSGSREQFF
TRBJ2-3	TRBD2	NA	17	TRBV9	TGTGCCAGCAGCGTTGACCCGGGACTAGCGGGGAGGGATACGCAGTATTTT	CASSVDPGLAGRDTQYF
TRBJ1-1	TRBD1	many	13	TRBV2	TGTGCCAGCAGCCCTGACAGGGTCACTGAAGCTTTCTTT	CASSPDRVTEAFF
TRBJ2-7	TRBD2	NA	15	TRBV11-1	TGTGCCAGCAGCACCGGGACTAGCGGAACCTACGAGCAGTACTTC	CASSTGTSGTYEQYF